The entry that follows covers one T cell receptor (beta chain) sequence. The antigen is not known. This CDR3 has 14 amino acids. Trimming pared 6 bases from V and 4 bases from J, leaving 11 bases between. Germline V gene lookup returns CDR1 SGDLS and CDR2 YYNGEE. Of the isolated RNA, all was reverse transcribed, and so the sequenced material was expressed TCRB transcripts. TCRdb's table, derived via immunoSEQ multiplex PCR, lists solely in-frame clones and lacks some. The sample lists approximately 150,000 clones; more than 9% were seen once. The sample originates from a study of beta chain features in type 1 diabetes. Study-wide results and caveats: Overrepresentation of cells with high TCR expression could result from cDNA sequencing.

The chain combines TRBV9 with TRBJ1-6; D remains unclear. Sequencing was performed on naive CD4+ T cells from blood. This TCR was recovered from a man younger than 35 in good health. CDR3 sequence: CASKADLYNSPLHF. DNA for the CDR3: TGTGCCAGCAAGGCAGACTTATATAATTCACCCCTCCACTTT.